A single sample gave rise to the 27 T cell receptor beta chains below, sequenced in a study of CD8 T cells in Susac syndrome. An input of about 0.5 to 1 ug of RNA was subjected to reverse transcription using random hexamers. Via MiXCR, TCRdb re-called the immunoSEQ multiplex PCR reads, giving one row per CDR3 protein. This table has 100,000 to 150,000 distinct CDR3 sequences, around 75% appearing once. Source material: CD8+ T cells from PBMCs. The receptors originated from a human donor with multiple sclerosis.

The sample holds one count of this clonotype. This chain uses TRBV5-4 with TRBJ2-7; 7 bases align to TRBD1. CDR1 is SGHNT, CDR2 YYREEE, per germline (reference sequence). Germline trimming cut 3 bases from V and 1 base from J; bases unmatched to any gene: 1. CDR3 length: 13 amino acids. The CDR3 bases are TGTGCCAGCAGCTGGGGACAGTCCTACGAGCAGTACTTC. Translation gives CASSWGQSYEQYF.

The rearrangement joins TRBV19 to TRBJ2-7, with D maybe TRBD2 (6 bases). V lost 8 bases, J lost 5 bases, and 16 bases lay in between. The CDR3 covers 13 residues. Germline loops: CDR1 LNHDA, CDR2 SQIVND (reference sequence). In DNA form, the CDR3 reads TGTGCCAGTTCGAGCGGGCGGGTGGACGAGCAGTACGTC. It specifies CASSSGRVDEQYV.

This clonotype was seen a handful of times. This rearrangement joins TRBV7-2 to TRBJ1-1, with D perhaps TRBD1 (6 bases). V was pared by 0 bases and J by 6 bases, with 20 bases between. From germline, CDR1 is SGHTA and CDR2 FQGNSA. CDR3 size: 17 residues. The CDR3 spells CASSLAGGRPERAEAFF. The CDR3 coding sequence is TGTGCCAGCAGCTTAGCTGGGGGGCGCCCAGAAAGGGCTGAAGCTTTCTTT.

DNA for the CDR3: TGTGCCAGCAGTGGGGGACACGGAAATTCACCCCTCCACTTT. Protein product: CASSGGHGNSPLHF. The rearrangement uses TRBV2 and TRBJ1-6, with a weak D call TRBD1 (6 bases). This CDR3 has 14 residues. V was clipped by 4 bases and J by 7 bases, with 11 bases between them. Germline V gene lookup returns CDR1 SNHLY and CDR2 FYNNEI.

The CDR3 region has the DNA TGTGCCAGCAGTGAACGGGCAGGGCAGGATGGCTACACCTTC. It codes for CASSERAGQDGYTF. The rearrangement uses TRBV12-3 or TRBV12-4 and TRBJ1-2, with D perhaps TRBD1 (5 bases). There are 14 residues in the CDR3. V lost 5 bases to trimming and J lost 6 bases, with 16 bases between them.

The gene calls are TRBV7-9 and TRBJ1-2; D not certain. Germline V gene lookup returns CDR1 SEHNR and CDR2 FQNEAQ (reference sequence). The V end lost 4 bases, the J end lost 0 bases, and 12 bases lay between the germline ends. This CDR3 is built from 15 residues. CDR3 coding DNA: TGTGCCAGCAGCTCGATGAGGAGATCTAACTATGGCTACACCTTC. The encoded protein is CASSSMRRSNYGYTF.

J is TRBJ1-1 and V is TRBV5-4; D call uncertain. CDR1 and CDR2 from the germline V gene are SGHNT and YYREEE (reference sequence). The CDR3 length is 15 residues. The V end lost 2 bases, the J end lost 6 bases, and 17 bases lay between the germline ends. CDR3 loop: CASSFYDGYEAEAFF. CDR3 DNA: TGTGCCAGCAGCTTCTACGACGGGTACGAGGCTGAAGCTTTCTTT.

The genes are TRBV27 and TRBJ2-5, with D perhaps TRBD2 (6 bases). The CDR3 contains 15 residues. CDR1 is MNHEY and CDR2 is SMNVEV in the germline V gene (reference sequence). The V gene lost 5 bases and the J gene lost 5 bases, with 18 bases spanning the gap. The CDR3 DNA is TGTGCCAGCAGTGCCCGGGGCGGGGCCGGGGAGACCCAGTACTTC. This encodes CASSARGGAGETQYF.

The J gene is TRBJ1-3, the V gene TRBV19; no clear D. Germline V gene lookup returns CDR1 LNHDA and CDR2 SQIVND (reference sequence). CDR3 length: 16 amino acids. V lost 7 bases, J lost 3 bases, and 19 bases lay in between. CDR3 nucleotide sequence: TGTGCCAGTAAGGACTGGGCAGGTGGAATTGGAAACACCATATATTTT. It yields the protein CASKDWAGGIGNTIYF.

The CDR3 nucleotides read TGTGCCAGCAGTTTTGCTAATGAAAAACTGTTTTTT. Its protein is CASSFANEKLFF. The chain couples TRBV28 to TRBJ1-4; no firm D call. The CDR3 has 12 amino acids. Trimming removed 3 bases at V and 3 bases at J, with 2 bases between. Looked up from germline, CDR1 is MDHEN and CDR2 is SYDVKM.

The CDR3 region has the DNA TGTGCCAGCAGCCCGACAGGGGGCCATGGCTACACCTTC. Its translation: CASSPTGGHGYTF. The chain uses TRBV27 and TRBJ1-2, with 10 positions matching TRBD1. The CDR3 contains 13 residues. V shed 6 bases, J shed 6 bases, and the junction held 4 bases outside the gene matches. Germline lookup yields CDR1 MNHEY and CDR2 SMNVEV (reference sequence).

The DNA for the CDR3 is TGCGCCAGCAGCCAAGCACAACAGGGGGAAGATGAAAAACTGTTTTTT. Protein sequence: CASSQAQQGEDEKLFF. The chain employs TRBV4-1 and TRBJ1-4, with 8 bases aligning to TRBD1. The CDR3 has 16 residues. V trimming: 1 base; J trimming: 6 bases; junction bases outside the gene matches: 7. Germline V gene sequence: CDR1 MGHRA, CDR2 YSYEKL.

This clonotype occurred once. The chain employs TRBV12-3 or TRBV12-4 and TRBJ2-3; D unclear. V was trimmed by 3 bases and J by 0 bases, leaving 7 bases between them. The CDR3 covers 14 residues. DNA for the CDR3: TGTGCCAGCAGTTTCACAGCCAGCACAGATACGCAGTATTTT. It is translated as CASSFTASTDTQYF.

This chain uses TRBV4-1 with TRBJ1-5; tentative D call: TRBD1 (5 bases). The CDR3 consists of 14 residues. Trimming stripped 4 bases from V and 4 bases from J, with 11 bases between. Germline CDR1 reads MGHRA; CDR2 reads YSYEKL. This chain's CDR3 is CASSPGTQNQPQHF. DNA for the CDR3: TGCGCCAGCAGCCCAGGGACCCAGAATCAGCCCCAGCATTTT.

The chain couples TRBV12-3 or TRBV12-4 to TRBJ2-1; D might be TRBD1 (6 bases). V was pared by 5 bases and J by 9 bases, with 20 bases between. The CDR3 sequence is 15 residues long. CDR3 sequence (DNA): TGTGCCAGCAGTCCCCGGACTTCAGGGGCGGGTGAGCAGTTCTTC. Amino acid sequence: CASSPRTSGAGEQFF.

The count of this clonotype is one. The chain is built from TRBV5-5 and TRBJ2-3; 14 bases align to TRBD2. The CDR3 length is 16 residues. V lost 4 bases and J lost 3; bases outside the gene matches: 4. The germline CDR1 and CDR2 sequences are SGHKS and YYEKEE (reference sequence). The CDR3 sequence: CASSTGTSGGTDTQYF. In DNA form, the CDR3 reads TGTGCCAGCAGCACCGGGACTAGCGGGGGAACAGATACGCAGTATTTT.

For the CDR3, the DNA is TGTGCCAGCGGATCTGGCACAGATACGCAGTATTTT. Its protein product is CASGSGTDTQYF. J is TRBJ2-3 and V is TRBV27; D is unresolved. Trimming stripped 8 bases from V and 1 base from J, with 7 bases between. CDR1 MNHEY and CDR2 SMNVEV come from the germline V gene (reference sequence). CDR3 length equals 12 residues.

This clonotype was observed a single time. The chain uses TRBV7-2 and TRBJ2-7; no definite D call. V was trimmed by 3 bases and J by 3 bases, leaving 6 bases between them. The CDR3 sequence is 12 residues long. Germline V lookup: CDR1 SGHTA, CDR2 FQGNSA. CDR3 nucleotide sequence: TGTGCCAGCAGCTTCGGCGACTACGAGCAGTACTTC. Its protein is CASSFGDYEQYF. The full variable domain, in which reference TRBV7-2 and TRBJ2-7 provide the parts outside the CDR3, is GAGVSQSPSNKVTEKGKDVELRCDPISGHTALYWYRQSLGQGLEFLIYFQGNSAPDKSGLPSDRFSAERTGGSVSTLTIQRTQQEDSAVYLCASSFGDYEQYFGPGTRLTVT.

CDR3 sequence (DNA): TGTGCCAGCAGCCCCCTAAGGGCGGGCGCCGCGCCTGAGCAGTTCTTC. This encodes CASSPLRAGAAPEQFF. The gene calls are TRBV3-1 and TRBJ2-1; maybe TRBD2 (5 bases). Germline V CDR1 and CDR2: LGHDT, YNNKEL (reference sequence). This CDR3 is built from 16 residues. The V gene lost 4 bases and the J gene lost 9 bases, with 22 bases spanning the gap.

The chain recombines TRBV25-1 with TRBJ2-6, with D perhaps being TRBD1 or TRBD2 (5 bases each). Trimming took 8 bases from V and 1 from J, leaving 15 bases between them. CDR3 size: 16 residues. From germline, CDR1 is MGHDK and CDR2 SYGVNS. CDR3 residues: CASGGSTRSGANVLTF. The DNA of the CDR3 is TGTGCCAGCGGGGGATCAACGAGGTCTGGGGCCAACGTCCTGACTTTC.

The J gene is TRBJ2-1, the V gene TRBV18; D possibly uses TRBD1 or TRBD2 (5 bases each). The CDR3 runs 14 residues. V lost 2 bases to trimming and J lost 6 bases, with 11 bases between them. Germline CDR1 KGHSH, CDR2 LQKENI. The CDR3 DNA reads TGTGCCAGCTCACCAGTTCCGGGACCCAATGAGCAGTTCTTC. It encodes CASSPVPGPNEQFF.

The chain links TRBV20-1 to TRBJ2-1, with D unresolved. The CDR3 totals 14 residues. V was pared by 7 bases and J by 2 bases, with 15 bases between. Germline lookup yields CDR1 DFQATT and CDR2 SNEGSKA (reference sequence). CDR3 residues: CSVSSDLPYNEQFF. The CDR3 coding sequence is TGCAGTGTTTCGTCCGACCTCCCCTACAATGAGCAGTTCTTC.

The V gene is TRBV28, the J gene TRBJ1-4, with D hard to call. V was trimmed by 2 bases and J by 8 bases, leaving 12 bases between them. Per germline, CDR1 MDHEN and CDR2 SYDVKM. There are 14 residues in the CDR3. The DNA for the CDR3 is TGTGCCAGCAGTTTACTGGCCGGGAGCGAAAAACTGTTTTTT. It translates to CASSLLAGSEKLFF.

The chain uses TRBV10-3 and TRBJ2-2; TRBD2 aligns across 13 bases. CDR3 length: 19 amino acids. The junction had 4 bases not matched to a gene; V was cut back by 0 bases and J by 0 bases. Germline CDR1 ENHRY, CDR2 SYGVKD. Here the CDR3 reads CAISESRGTSGTNTGELFF. The CDR3 nucleotides read TGTGCCATCAGTGAGTCCAGAGGGACTAGCGGGACGAACACCGGGGAGCTGTTTTTT.

The CDR3 loop reads CASTSARGGGPNQPQHF. The CDR3 DNA reads as TGTGCCAGCACTTCTGCACGGGGAGGGGGACCCAATCAGCCCCAGCATTTT. This chain connects TRBV28 to TRBJ1-5; the D gene is possibly TRBD1 (6 bases). The CDR3 runs to 17 residues. Germline V gene sequence: CDR1 MDHEN, CDR2 SYDVKM. Between the trimmed V and J ends, which lost 7 bases and 3 bases, there was a span of 22 bases.

The J gene is TRBJ1-2, the V gene TRBV5-1; D is perhaps TRBD1 (5 bases). Germline V gene sequence: CDR1 SGHRS, CDR2 YFSETQ. Trimming left V 2 bases short and J 4 bases short, with 6 bases between. The CDR3 runs to 12 residues. The CDR3 sequence is CASSFDSYGYTF. The CDR3 coding sequence is TGCGCCAGCAGCTTCGACAGCTATGGCTACACCTTC.

The rearrangement joins TRBV7-2 to TRBJ2-5; tentative D call: TRBD2 (7 bases). CDR1 SGHTA and CDR2 FQGNSA come from the germline V gene. The V end was cut by 6 bases, the J end by 5 bases, with 25 bases between. The CDR3 is made up of 17 amino acids. The CDR3 is CASSQPPGGPGWETQYF. CDR3 DNA sequence: TGTGCCAGCAGTCAACCTCCCGGGGGGCCAGGTTGGGAGACCCAGTACTTC.